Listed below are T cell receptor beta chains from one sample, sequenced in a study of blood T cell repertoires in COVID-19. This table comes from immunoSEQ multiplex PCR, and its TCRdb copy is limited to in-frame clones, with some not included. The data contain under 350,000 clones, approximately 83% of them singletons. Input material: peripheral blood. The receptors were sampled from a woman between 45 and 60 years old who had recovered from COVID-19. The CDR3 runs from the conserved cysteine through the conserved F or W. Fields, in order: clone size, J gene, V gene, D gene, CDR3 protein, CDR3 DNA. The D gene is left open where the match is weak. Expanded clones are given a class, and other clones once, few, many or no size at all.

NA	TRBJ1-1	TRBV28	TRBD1	CASSLLPGQGDTEAFF	TGTGCCAGCAGCCTCCTGCCAGGACAGGGGGATACTGAAGCTTTCTTT
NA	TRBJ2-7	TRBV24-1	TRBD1	CATSDTGQGGYEQYF	TGTGCCACCAGTGACACGGGACAGGGGGGCTACGAGCAGTACTTC
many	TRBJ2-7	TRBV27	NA	CASSLLAGSRYEQYF	TGTGCCAGCAGTTTATTGGCCGGTTCCAGGTACGAGCAGTACTTC
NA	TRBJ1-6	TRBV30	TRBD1	CAWSVAGGSPLHF	TGTGCCTGGAGTGTGGCAGGGGGTTCACCCCTCCACTTT
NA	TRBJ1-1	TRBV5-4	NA	CASSFQAVGATEAFF	TGTGCCAGCAGCTTCCAAGCAGTAGGGGCCACTGAAGCTTTCTTT
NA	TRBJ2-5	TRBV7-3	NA	CASSLTSGTKETQYF	TGTGCCAGCAGCTTAACTAGCGGAACAAAAGAGACCCAGTACTTC
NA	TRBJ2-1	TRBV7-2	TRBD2	CASSLGTSASNEQFF	TGTGCCAGCAGCTTAGGGACTAGCGCAAGCAATGAGCAGTTCTTC
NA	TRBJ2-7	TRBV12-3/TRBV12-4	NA	CACLRGLGQYF	TGTGCCTGTCTCAGGGGTCTAGGGCAGTACTTC
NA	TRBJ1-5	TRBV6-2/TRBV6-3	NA	CASSYFAGQKYSNQPQHF	TGTGCCAGCAGTTACTTTGCTGGACAGAAATATAGCAATCAGCCCCAGCATTTT
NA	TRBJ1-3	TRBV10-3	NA	CATIQGAGNTIYF	TGTGCCACCATACAGGGTGCAGGAAACACCATATATTTT
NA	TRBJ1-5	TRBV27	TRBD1	CASTGQVNNQPQHF	TGTGCCAGCACAGGACAGGTTAACAATCAGCCCCAGCATTTT
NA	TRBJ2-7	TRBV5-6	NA	CASSLRGVGAEQYF	TGTGCCAGCAGCCTCAGGGGAGTGGGTGCCGAGCAGTACTTC
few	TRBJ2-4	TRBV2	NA	CASTLSIQNIQYF	TGTGCCAGCACCCTAAGTATCCAAAACATTCAGTACTTC
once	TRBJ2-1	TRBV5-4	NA	CASSLGASSPNEQFF	TGTGCCAGCAGCCTAGGGGCGTCCTCTCCTAATGAGCAGTTCTTC
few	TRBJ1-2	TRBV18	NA	CASSPTGYAGYTF	TGTGCCAGCTCACCAACAGGGTATGCTGGCTACACCTTC
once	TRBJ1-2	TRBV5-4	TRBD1	CASSPDRAPYGYTF	TGTGCCAGCAGCCCGGACAGGGCACCCTATGGCTACACCTTC
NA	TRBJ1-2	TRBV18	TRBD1	CASSLRATGTNYGYTF	TGTGCCAGCTCACTACGAGCGACAGGGACTAACTATGGCTACACCTTC
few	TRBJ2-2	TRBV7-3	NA	CASSPGVAGGELFF	TGTGCCAGCAGCCCGGGGGTGGCTGGCGGGGAGCTGTTTTTT
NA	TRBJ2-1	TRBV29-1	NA	CSAVRSGEQFF	TGCAGCGCCGTCCGAAGCGGGGAGCAGTTCTTC
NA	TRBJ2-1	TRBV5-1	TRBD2	CASSSLAGGLNEQFF	TGCGCCAGCAGCTCCTTAGCGGGGGGGCTCAATGAGCAGTTCTTC
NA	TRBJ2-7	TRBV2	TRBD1	CASNKQGAGGSYEQYF	TGTGCCAGCAACAAACAGGGGGCCGGGGGTTCCTACGAGCAGTACTTC
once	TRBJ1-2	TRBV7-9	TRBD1	CASSLVGQAVLFDGYTF	TGTGCCAGCAGCTTAGTTGGACAGGCGGTCTTATTCGATGGCTACACCTTC
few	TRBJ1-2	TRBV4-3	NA	CASSQVPAALYGYTF	TGCGCCAGCAGTCAAGTCCCGGCGGCACTCTATGGCTACACCTTC
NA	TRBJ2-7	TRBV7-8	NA	CASSPSSGGNLVDEQYF	TGTGCCAGCAGCCCATCGTCCGGCGGGAATTTGGTCGACGAGCAGTACTTC
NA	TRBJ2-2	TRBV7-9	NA	CASSLASTNTGELFF	TGTGCCAGCAGCTTAGCCAGTACGAACACCGGGGAGCTGTTTTTT
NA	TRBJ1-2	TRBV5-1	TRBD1	CASSSTGGGNGYTF	TGCGCCAGCAGCTCCACAGGGGGCGGCAATGGCTACACCTTC
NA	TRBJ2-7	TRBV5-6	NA	CASSLQGSTYSYEQYF	TGTGCCAGCAGCTTACAGGGAAGCACCTACTCCTACGAGCAGTACTTC
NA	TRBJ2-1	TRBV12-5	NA	CASGLVGQPSYNEQFF	TGTGCTAGTGGTTTGGTTGGACAGCCCTCCTACAATGAGCAGTTCTTC
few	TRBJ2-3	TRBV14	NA	CASSIREPDTQYF	TGTGCCAGCAGCATACGGGAGCCAGATACGCAGTATTTT
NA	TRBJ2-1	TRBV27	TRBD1	CASSFGQVNEQFF	TGTGCCAGCAGTTTTGGACAGGTAAATGAGCAGTTCTTC
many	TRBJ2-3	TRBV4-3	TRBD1	CASRDTGQGSTDTQYF	TGCGCCAGCAGGGACACGGGACAGGGGAGCACAGATACGCAGTATTTT
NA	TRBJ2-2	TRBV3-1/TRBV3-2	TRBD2	CASSPGLAGVGGELFF	TGTGCCAGCAGCCCCGGACTAGCGGGGGTGGGAGGGGAGCTGTTTTTT
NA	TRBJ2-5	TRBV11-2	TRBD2	CASSFRGGDQYF	TGTGCCAGCAGCTTTCGGGGGGGGGACCAGTACTTC
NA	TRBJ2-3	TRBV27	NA	CASSLLVGDTQYF	TGTGCCAGCAGTTTACTAGTTGGGGATACGCAGTATTTT
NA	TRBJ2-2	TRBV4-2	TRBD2	CASSLGTSGSPRNTGELFF	TGTGCCAGCAGCCTCGGGACTAGCGGGAGCCCGCGGAACACCGGGGAGCTGTTTTTT
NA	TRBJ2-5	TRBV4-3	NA	CASSQDGPGARTQYF	TGCGCCAGCAGCCAAGATGGGCCCGGCGCACGGACCCAGTACTTC
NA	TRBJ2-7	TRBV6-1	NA	CASSEAPSPYEQYF	TGTGCCAGCAGTGAAGCGCCAAGCCCCTACGAGCAGTACTTC
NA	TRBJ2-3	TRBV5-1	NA	CASSLAARTDTQYF	TGCGCCAGCAGCTTGGCAGCGCGAACAGATACGCAGTATTTT
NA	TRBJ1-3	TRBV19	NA	CASTEGSSGNTIYF	TGTGCCAGTACGGAGGGGAGTTCTGGAAACACCATATATTTT
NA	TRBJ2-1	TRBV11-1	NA	CASSSDKTRYNEQFF	TGTGCCAGCAGCTCCGACAAAACCCGCTACAATGAGCAGTTCTTC
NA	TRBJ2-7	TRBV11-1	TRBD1	CASSNTGGSYEQYF	TGTGCCAGCAGCAATACAGGGGGCTCCTACGAGCAGTACTTC
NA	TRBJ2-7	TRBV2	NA	CASSEEGQGLLNYEQYF	TGTGCCAGCAGTGAAGAAGGCCAGGGGCTCCTCAACTACGAGCAGTACTTC
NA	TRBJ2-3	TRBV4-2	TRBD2	CASSPILTGGGDTQYF	TGTGCCAGCAGCCCCATTCTAACGGGGGGGGGCGATACGCAGTATTTT
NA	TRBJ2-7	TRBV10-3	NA	CAITSGMGYEQYF	TGTGCCATCACTTCAGGGATGGGGTACGAGCAGTACTTC
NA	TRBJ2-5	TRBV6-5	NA	CASSGTLQETQYF	TGTGCCAGTAGCGGAACACTCCAAGAGACCCAGTACTTC
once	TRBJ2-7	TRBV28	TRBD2	CASTIPRLAGERDEQYF	TGTGCCAGCACCATACCCCGACTAGCGGGAGAGCGCGACGAGCAGTACTTC
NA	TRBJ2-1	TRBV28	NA	CASSSPGTGPNEQFF	TGTGCCAGCAGTAGCCCGGGGACTGGCCCCAATGAGCAGTTCTTC